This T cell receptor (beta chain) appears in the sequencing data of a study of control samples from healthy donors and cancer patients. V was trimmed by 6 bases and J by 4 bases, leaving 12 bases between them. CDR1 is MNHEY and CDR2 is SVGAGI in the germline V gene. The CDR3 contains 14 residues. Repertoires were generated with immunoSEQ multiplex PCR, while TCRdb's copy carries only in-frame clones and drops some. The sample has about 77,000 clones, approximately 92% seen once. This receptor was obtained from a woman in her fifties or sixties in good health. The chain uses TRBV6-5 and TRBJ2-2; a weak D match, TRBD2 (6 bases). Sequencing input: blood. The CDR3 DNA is TGTGCCAGCAGCTTTGGGGGGAGCACCGGGGAGCTGTTTTTT. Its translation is CASSFGGSTGELFF.